Following are 30 T cell receptor beta chains from one sample sequenced in a study of T cell repertoires in cytomegalovirus infection. TCRdb ran MiXCR on the reads and lists one entry per CDR3 protein. The repertoire holds around 440,000 distinct CDR3 sequences, about 10% seen once, with 10% to 13% in the top ten. Material for sequencing was PBMCs. Every receptor here comes from a human donor in good health (CMV status not recorded). Some clones in this sample may be carry-over from other donors' samples.

This clonotype has ten or more counts. This chain connects TRBV7-8 to TRBJ2-3; no firm D call. The CDR3 has 13 amino acids. Trimming left V 1 base short and J 7 bases short, with 9 bases between. CDR1 and CDR2 (germline): SGHVS, FQNEAQ. The CDR3 DNA reads TGTGCCAGCAGCTTAGGCTCGTTCAATACGCAGTATTTT. It codes for CASSLGSFNTQYF. The complete variable domain, with remaining parts taken from reference TRBV7-8 and TRBJ2-3, reads GAGVSQSPRYKVAKRGQDVALRCDPISGHVSLFWYQQALGQGPEFLTYFQNEAQLDKSGLPSDRFFAERPEGSVSTLKIQRTQQEDSAVYLCASSLGSFNTQYFGPGTRLTVL.

This clonotype appeared a few times. The CDR3 DNA sequence: TGTGCCAGCAGGTCCGGGGACAGGGTGAAAGATACGCAGTATTTT. It codes for CASRSGDRVKDTQYF. The chain joins TRBV28 to TRBJ2-3, with 9 bases that match TRBD1. This CDR3 has 15 residues. Germline-derived CDR1 and CDR2 are MDHEN and SYDVKM. J was trimmed by 5 bases and V by 6 bases; bases with no gene match: 9. The full variable domain, with the rest looked up from reference TRBV28 and TRBJ2-3, is DVKVTQSSRYLVKRTGEKVFLECVQDMDHENMFWYRQDPGLGLRLIYFSYDVKMKEKGDIPEGYSVSREKKERFSLILESASTNQTSMYLCASRSGDRVKDTQYFGPGTRLTVL.

This clonotype was detected only a few times. This chain links TRBV3-1 with TRBJ1-2; D not certain. This CDR3 region has 16 residues. Trimming cost V 0 bases and J 6 bases, with 17 bases left between them. Germline V gene data show CDR1 as LGHDT and CDR2 as YNNKEL (reference sequence). The CDR3 protein is CASSQDGRFGTDGYTF. In DNA form, the CDR3 reads TGTGCCAGCAGCCAAGACGGGAGATTCGGAACGGATGGCTACACCTTC.

Only a few counts were recorded for this clonotype. The chain employs TRBV20-1 and TRBJ2-2, with TRBD1 as a possible D gene (5 bases). V lost 2 bases, J lost 0 bases, and 10 bases lay in between. In germline, CDR1 is DFQATT, CDR2 SNEGSKA (reference sequence). There are 15 residues in the CDR3. The DNA of the CDR3 is TGCAGTGCTAGAAGGGGTCCCTCGAACACCGGGGAGCTGTTTTTT. Protein product: CSARRGPSNTGELFF.

This clonotype was seen at least ten times. The chain combines TRBV5-4 with TRBJ2-1; 10 nucleotides match TRBD2. The ends lost 0 bases at V and 9 bases at J; junction bases unmatched: 9. This CDR3 spans 16 amino acids. Germline CDR1 reads SGHNT; CDR2 reads YYREEE (reference sequence). The CDR3 here is CASSLAQASGGGEQFF. The CDR3 nucleotides read TGTGCCAGCAGCTTGGCCCAGGCTAGCGGGGGCGGTGAGCAGTTCTTC.

In its sample, this clonotype was seen many times. The chain employs TRBV6-2 or TRBV6-3 and TRBJ2-1; 7 nucleotides agree with TRBD2. The germline gives CDR1 MNHEY, CDR2 SVGEGT. The CDR3 spans 17 residues. The V and J ends lost 0 bases and 2 bases, in that order; junction bases with no gene match: 7. CDR3 sequence reads: CASSYSLREVAYNEQFF. The CDR3 DNA is TGTGCCAGCAGTTACTCTTTACGGGAGGTAGCCTACAATGAGCAGTTCTTC.

This clonotype was seen a few times. V usage is TRBV20-1 and J usage is TRBJ2-7; TRBD1 matches at 7 bases. There are 13 residues in the CDR3. V was clipped by 6 bases and J by 2 bases; unmatched bases: 7. From germline, CDR1 is DFQATT and CDR2 SNEGSKA (reference sequence). The CDR3 spells CSARQGRTYEQYF. The CDR3 region has the DNA TGCAGTGCCCGACAGGGCCGCACCTACGAGCAGTACTTC.

This clonotype was recorded many times. The chain employs TRBV7-9 and TRBJ2-1; 10 nucleotides line up with TRBD2. V lost 5 bases and J lost 3; bases outside the gene matches: 13. The germline CDR1 and CDR2 sequences are SEHNR and FQNEAQ (reference sequence). This CDR3 has 18 amino acids. CDR3: CASSRGNSGTSDYNEQFF. In DNA, the CDR3 is TGTGCCAGCAGCCGAGGCAATTCCGGGACTAGCGACTACAATGAGCAGTTCTTC.

This clonotype was found many times. The chain is built from TRBV12-3 or TRBV12-4 and TRBJ2-2; unclear D gene. This CDR3 contains 16 residues. Trimming shortened V by 6 bases and J by 5 bases, and 19 bases separated the two germline ends. As DNA, the CDR3 is TGTGCCAGCAGCTCCGCGGTTGGTGTGACTACCGGGGAGCTGTTTTTT. Its protein is CASSSAVGVTTGELFF.

This clonotype came up many times. The genes are TRBV12-5 and TRBJ1-4; no reliable D call. Per germline, CDR1 LGHNT and CDR2 FRNRAP. CDR3 size: 14 residues. Trimming cost V 8 bases and J 10 bases, with 20 bases left between them. This CDR3 is CASLPSTSLGKLFF. The CDR3 nucleotides read TGTGCTAGTCTACCTTCGACATCACTAGGAAAACTGTTTTTT.

To note about this clonotype: This clone may be a read error of a much larger clone one base away. The chain couples TRBV27 to TRBJ2-1; D tentatively fits TRBD1 or TRBD2 (6 bases each). Germline CDR1 is MNHEY and CDR2 is SMNVEV (reference sequence). There are 17 residues in the CDR3. The CDR3 spells CASSLGQGRSSYSEQFF. The CDR3 DNA reads as TGTGCCAGCAGTTTAGGGCAGGGGAGGAGCTCCTACAGTGAGCAGTTCTTC.

This clonotype was recorded many times. The chain joins TRBV7-9 to TRBJ1-2; D is ambiguous. This CDR3 has 13 residues. With 5 bases removed from V and 8 bases from J, the gap between germline ends came to 15 bases. Germline lookup yields CDR1 SEHNR and CDR2 FQNEAQ (reference sequence). CDR3 DNA: TGTGCCAGCAGCCCGGGAAGGGATGAAGGCTACACCTTC. Translated, it gives CASSPGRDEGYTF.

This clonotype was detected only a few times. The chain uses TRBV29-1 and TRBJ1-2, with D uncertain. This CDR3 is built from 13 residues. Germline CDR1 reads SQVTM; CDR2 reads ANQGSEA. V lost 0 bases to trimming and J lost 5 bases, with 10 bases between them. Written as DNA, the CDR3 is TGCAGCGTTGAAGATCATGGTTTGTATGGCTACACCTTC. This translates into CSVEDHGLYGYTF.

This clonotype was recorded at least ten times. The rearrangement uses TRBV14 and TRBJ1-1, with D unresolved. The CDR3 loop spans 14 amino acids. V lost 0 bases and J 3 bases, leaving 8 bases between the germline ends. Germline values: CDR1 SGHDN, CDR2 FVKESK. The CDR3 DNA follows: TGTGCCAGCAGCCAAGAGTGGTCGGACACTGAAGCTTTCTTT. It yields the protein CASSQEWSDTEAFF.

The V gene is TRBV28, the J gene TRBJ2-7; a weak D match, TRBD1 (6 bases). Trimming removed 10 bases from V and 3 bases from J, with 13 bases in between. Germline lookup yields CDR1 MDHEN and CDR2 SYDVKM. The CDR3 has 12 amino acids. CDR3 in amino acids: CATWGRGYEQYF. The CDR3 region has the DNA TGTGCCACTTGGGGCAGGGGCTACGAGCAGTACTTC.

This clonotype appeared many times. The gene calls are TRBV29-1 and TRBJ1-2, with a tentative D call TRBD1 (5 bases). The length of the CDR3 is 13 residues. Germline lookup yields CDR1 SQVTM and CDR2 ANQGSEA. Between the trimmed V and J ends, which lost 7 bases and 4 bases, there was a span of 16 bases. Written as DNA, the CDR3 is TGCAGCGCCGACATCAGGGCTGGCTATGGCTACACCTTC. Residues: CSADIRAGYGYTF.

This clonotype appeared a few times. The CDR3 nucleotides are TGCAGCGCTGCCCGGAGGGGAGGGCCAAGCAATGAGCAGTTCTTC. As protein: CSAARRGGPSNEQFF. J is TRBJ2-1 and V is TRBV20-1; TRBD2 matches 7 bases. Germline V CDR1 and CDR2: DFQATT, SNEGSKA (reference sequence). The CDR3 contains 15 residues.

This clonotype was observed at least ten times. The V call is TRBV7-2, the J call TRBJ1-2, with TRBD1 matching 9 bases. Germline V gives CDR1 SGHTA, CDR2 FQGNSA. V was pared by 5 bases and J by 2 bases, with 9 bases of the junction left unmatched. The CDR3 sequence is 16 residues long. CDR3 protein: CASSRAPGQGNYGYTF. As DNA, the CDR3 is TGTGCCAGCAGCCGTGCTCCGGGACAGGGAAACTATGGCTACACCTTC.

The chain recombines TRBV20-1 with TRBJ2-2; D gene unclear. V lost 1 base and J 4 bases, leaving 7 bases between the germline ends. The CDR3 sequence is 13 residues long. Germline CDR1 reads DFQATT; CDR2 reads SNEGSKA (reference sequence). CDR3 DNA sequence: TGCAGTGCTAGAGGGTCGGGCACCGGGGAGCTGTTTTTT. It yields the protein CSARGSGTGELFF.

This clonotype has a count of ten or more. This chain links TRBV19 with TRBJ1-2, with D hard to call. V gave up 2 bases and J gave up 2 bases, with 18 bases separating them. The CDR3 is 17 residues long. Germline V gene lookup returns CDR1 LNHDA and CDR2 SQIVND (reference sequence). CDR3 sequence reads: CASSISRKGAGNYGYTF. CDR3 bases: TGTGCCAGTAGTATAAGCCGCAAAGGAGCGGGGAACTATGGCTACACCTTC.

This clonotype appeared many times. The V call is TRBV24-1, the J call TRBJ1-2; no reliable D call. The CDR3 covers 11 residues. Germline V lookup: CDR1 KGHDR, CDR2 SFDVKD. Trimming pared 5 bases from V and 6 bases from J, leaving 6 bases between. The CDR3 spells CATSGRDGYTF. The CDR3 nucleotides are TGTGCCACCAGTGGGCGGGATGGCTACACCTTC.

The sample holds many counts of this clonotype. CDR3 sequence (DNA): TGTGCCAGCAGCTTTCGGGCTCATGGGGCCTACGAGCAGTACTTC. Protein product: CASSFRAHGAYEQYF. The V gene is TRBV11-3, the J gene TRBJ2-7; D not certain. Trimming took off 3 bases at V and 2 bases at J, with 14 bases between the two ends. Per germline, CDR1 SGHNT and CDR2 YENEEA. The CDR3 is 15 amino acids. Drawing the rest from reference TRBV11-3 and TRBJ2-7, the complete variable domain is EAGVVQSPRYKIIEKKQPVAFWCNPISGHNTLYWYLQNLGQGPELLIRYENEEAVDDSQLPKDRFSAERLKGVDSTLKIQPAELGDSAVYLCASSFRAHGAYEQYFGPGTRLTVT.

This clonotype was seen ten or more times. This chain uses TRBV5-6 with TRBJ2-1; D remains ambiguous. The CDR3 runs to 13 residues. With 6 bases removed from V and 8 bases from J, the gap between germline ends came to 15 bases. Germline V gives CDR1 SGHDT, CDR2 YYEEEE. The chain's CDR3 is CASTYGLGHEQFF. DNA of the CDR3: TGTGCCAGCACCTATGGCCTGGGCCATGAGCAGTTCTTC.

This clonotype has only a few counts. The rearrangement links TRBV2 to TRBJ2-2, with 9 bases lining up with TRBD1. The CDR3 is 15 amino acids. Germline V gene lookup returns CDR1 SNHLY and CDR2 FYNNEI. Trimming removed 10 bases from V and 2 bases from J; junction bases left unmatched: 8. The CDR3 reads CATRLDRGNTGELFF. In DNA, the CDR3 is TGTGCCACCAGGCTGGACAGGGGAAACACCGGGGAGCTGTTTTTT.

The chain couples TRBV2 to TRBJ2-2, with TRBD2 matching 8 bases. The CDR3 sequence is 15 residues long. V gave up 6 bases and J gave up 4 bases; unmatched junction bases: 7. Germline V gene sequence: CDR1 SNHLY, CDR2 FYNNEI. The CDR3 sequence is CASSGAGEGTGELFF. CDR3 bases: TGTGCCAGCAGCGGAGCGGGAGAAGGCACCGGGGAGCTGTTTTTT. The variable domain in full, with the rest retrieved from reference TRBV2 and TRBJ2-2, is EPEVTQTPSHQVTQMGQEVILRCVPISNHLYFYWYRQILGQKVEFLVSFYNNEISEKSEIFDDQFSVERPDGSNFTLKIRSTKLEDSAMYFCASSGAGEGTGELFFGEGSRLTVL.

In its sample, this clonotype was seen many times. This sequence joins TRBV12-3 or TRBV12-4 and TRBJ1-4; TRBD1 aligns across 8 bases. The CDR3 consists of 16 residues. V dropped 3 bases and J dropped 7; count of bases not matched to a gene: 10. CDR3 DNA sequence: TGTGCCAGCAGTTTTTCCCTGGACAGGGTTGGTGAAAAACTGTTTTTT. Its protein is CASSFSLDRVGEKLFF.

The gene calls are TRBV27 and TRBJ2-2; 9 nucleotides line up with TRBD2. Germline V CDR1 and CDR2: MNHEY, SMNVEV (reference sequence). The CDR3 runs 19 residues. The V gene end was trimmed by 9 bases and the J gene end by 7 bases; junction bases not matched to a gene: 24. Here the CDR3 DNA reads TGTGCCAGTAGAGGACCTCTAAGCGGGGCGGGGGGGCCTATCGGGGAGCTGTTTTTT. This gives the protein CASRGPLSGAGGPIGELFF.

The CDR3 here is CASSPRTAAETQYF. In nucleotides, the CDR3 is TGTGCCAGCAGCCCGAGGACAGCCGCGGAGACCCAGTACTTC. This chain connects TRBV3-1 to TRBJ2-5, with D perhaps TRBD1 (6 bases). The CDR3 length is 14 residues. Germline CDR1 is LGHDT and CDR2 is YNNKEL (reference sequence). The ends were cut back, 4 bases at V and 5 bases at J, with 14 bases in the middle.

V usage is TRBV27 and J usage is TRBJ1-5, with D perhaps TRBD1 (5 bases). Trimming stripped 2 bases from V and 0 bases from J, with 11 bases between. This CDR3 is 16 amino acids long. Germline loops: CDR1 MNHEY, CDR2 SMNVEV (reference sequence). This CDR3 is CASSLRGEYSNQPQHF. The CDR3 DNA follows: TGTGCCAGCAGTTTAAGGGGCGAATATAGCAATCAGCCCCAGCATTTT.

Points on this clonotype: A much larger clone differs by one base, so this may be a read error. DNA for the CDR3: TGTGCCAGCAGCCGTATACAGGGGGCGATGGGGGTCAACGTCCTGACTTTC. It is translated as CASSRIQGAMGVNVLTF. This rearrangement joins TRBV11-1 to TRBJ2-6; 9 bases are shared with TRBD1. This CDR3 contains 17 residues. Germline CDR1 reads SGHAT; CDR2 reads FQDESV (reference sequence).